The clone carrying this TCR beta chain was counted a few times. Its specificity is not known. As every portion of the isolated RNA was reverse transcribed, the sequencing read expressed TCRB transcripts. The method was immunoSEQ multiplex PCR; TCRdb's version includes in-frame clones alone and lacks a portion of them. The sample lists about 620,000 clones, about 14% seen once, with around 0.1% in the top ten. This record belongs to a study of beta chain features in type 1 diabetes. Overall study context: Age and gender were similar between patients and healthy donors, as were cell yields.

Study findings and constraints: Equally in patients and controls, shorter templates might have been favored by PCR. Patients' naive, central memory and regulatory TCRB repertoires appeared more alike than those of healthy donors.

This CDR3 has 11 residues. V was cut by 0 bases and J by 11 bases, with 6 bases left in between. Germline CDR1 and CDR2: SGHKS and YYEKEE (reference sequence). The single heparinised draw taken from each donor contained about 100 mL of blood on average. The chain joins TRBV5-5 to TRBJ2-4; D gene unclear. Specimen: naive CD4+ T cells from blood. The sequence was collected from a man younger than 35 in good health. The CDR3 region is CASSLAQVQYF. CDR3 sequence (DNA): TGTGCCAGCAGCTTGGCCCAGGTTCAGTACTTC.